This TCR beta chain was profiled in a study of blood T cell repertoires in COVID-19 (dated by TCRdb to about 2020). Context from the whole study: The collaborator samples originated in the United States, Italy and Spain and spanned the acute and convalescent phases of COVID-19. The prospective study material was composed of cDNA or gDNA derived from T cells, B-cell-depleted T cells, or PBMCs. Subjects who had been exposed to COVID-19, were actively infected with it, or had recovered from it provided the deeply sampled blood TCRbeta repertoires that made up the dataset. The repertoires were released in a freely available public database meant as a resource for research on the immune response to SARS-CoV-2. Samples were obtained from the ongoing ImmuneRACE study (first 160 participants) and from some 1,300 subjects provided by 6 global collaborators. Nearly every sample came with metadata listing a de-identified subject ID, COVID-19 status, age in years and sex. HLA class I and class II types, where available, came from metadata supplied by the sample provider rather than from assay-based typing. The investigation overall reported the following: Clinical and demographic metadata were provided uncurated, with the amount varying by source and participant.

Each collaborating institution followed its own protocols to collect whole blood in K2EDTA tubes. For TCRbeta analysis, collaborators shipped samples in one of three forms: frozen whole blood, isolated PBMCs, or DNA extracted from either of those sample types. To note about this clone: The antigen it binds to is not known. Base qualities are missing; no much larger clone stands one base away.

The immunoSEQ Assay, a bias-controlled multiplex PCR, was used to amplify TCRbeta CDR3 regions from genomic DNA. Per the original workflow: The number of nucleated cells in each sample was estimated from the amplification of reference gene primers within the assay. To quantify the absolute abundance of each unique TCRbeta CDR3 rearrangement, sequence reads were collapsed and filtered. For each sample, productive Simpson clonality was calculated as the square root of Simpson's diversity index over productive rearrangements. The table comes from immuneACCESS by way of TCRdb, which keeps in-frame sequences with V and J called. Part of the clones is missing from these tables; in studies checked, under half for an unresolved V gene and the rest for unknown reasons. V, J and clone size were drawn from that table, and D and trimming were deduced from the DNA. This sample has roughly 92,000 clones in its table, and around nine tenths of those were observed once. In total, the top ten clones hold about 5.2% of the sample.

Taken from cysteine to phenylalanine, the CDR3 has 14 residues. The only DNA kept is the CDR3, 42 bases in frame from the first base. From the germline V gene (reference sequence), CDR1 is SEHNR and CDR2 is FQNEAQ. V is pruned by 5 bases and J by 3 bases, leaving 6 bases of the junction without a gene match. Here the chain combines TRBV7-9 and TRBJ2-7; 8 of the junction bases match TRBD1. Sequencing used peripheral blood. This receptor was taken from a man in his forties or fifties with acute or convalescent COVID-19. The CDR3 reads CASSQGQGRYEQYF. Here is the DNA: TGTGCCAGCAGCCAAGGACAGGGTCGCTACGAGCAGTACTTC. The entire variable domain, with the stretches around the CDR3 drawn from the reference TRBV7-9 and TRBJ2-7 proteins, is DTGVSQNPRHKITKRGQNVTFRCDPISEHNRLYWYRQTLGQGPEFLTYFQNEAQLEKSRLLSDRFSAERPKGSFSTLEIQRTEQGDSAMYLCASSQGQGRYEQYFGPGTRLTVT.